This T cell receptor (beta chain) was identified in a study of beta chain features in type 1 diabetes. Sorting based on CD45RO/CCR7/CD25/CD127/CD95/CD27 separated CD4+ naive, central memory, regulatory and stem cell-like memory cells. The study's findings and limits: It was possible that PCR favored shorter templates, equally so in patients and controls. Insertions were fewer and deletions more numerous at VDJ junctions in type 1 diabetes patients.

Sequencing targeted expressed TCRB transcripts, as all isolated RNA had been reverse transcribed. Libraries were prepared by immunoSEQ multiplex PCR; TCRdb keeps only in-frame clonotypes and omits some of them. The sample includes under 450,000 clones, approximately 14% of them seen just once. CDR1 and CDR2 from the germline V gene are SQVTM and ANQGSEA. CDR3 length: 11 residues. Trimming took off 1 base at V and 8 bases at J, with 9 bases between the two ends. About this clone itself: The antigen is not known.

The clonotype was recovered from a man aged 30 to 45 in good health. This sequence joins TRBV29-1 and TRBJ2-7; D gene unclear. The material sequenced was naive CD4+ T cells from blood. The CDR3 nucleotides read TGCAGCGTTGAAGGGAATGGAAAGCAGTACTTC. Its translation: CSVEGNGKQYF.